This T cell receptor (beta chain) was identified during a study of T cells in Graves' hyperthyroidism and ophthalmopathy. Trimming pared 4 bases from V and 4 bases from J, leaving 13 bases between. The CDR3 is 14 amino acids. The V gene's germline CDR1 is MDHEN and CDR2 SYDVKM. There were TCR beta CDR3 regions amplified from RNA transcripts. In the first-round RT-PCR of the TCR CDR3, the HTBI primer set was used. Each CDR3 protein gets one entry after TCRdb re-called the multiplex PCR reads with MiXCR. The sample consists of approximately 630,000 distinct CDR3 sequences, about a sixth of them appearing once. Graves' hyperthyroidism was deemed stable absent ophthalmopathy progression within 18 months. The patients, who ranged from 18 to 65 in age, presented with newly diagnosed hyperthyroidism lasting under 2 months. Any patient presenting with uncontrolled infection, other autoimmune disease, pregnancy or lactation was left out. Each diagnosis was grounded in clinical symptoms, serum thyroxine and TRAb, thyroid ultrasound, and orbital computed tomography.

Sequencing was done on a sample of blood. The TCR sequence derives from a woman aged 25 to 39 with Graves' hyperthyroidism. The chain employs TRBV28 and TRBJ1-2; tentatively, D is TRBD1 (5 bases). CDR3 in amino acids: CASSSRDRPYGYTF. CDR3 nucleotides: TGTGCCAGCAGTTCCCGAGACAGACCCTATGGCTACACCTTC.